The sequence of this T cell receptor (beta chain) was determined in a study of glioma-infiltrating T cells after dendritic cell vaccination. On the study more broadly: Glioblastoma patients came from Phase I and II dendritic cell vaccination trials. General observations from the study: Only a small number of patients had complete blood and tumor samples.

Primers: 60 V beta forward and 13 J beta reverse. Sequencing used immunoSEQ multiplex PCR; TCRdb keeps in-frame clones, though not all of them. The table has about 64,000 clones, roughly four fifths seen once. This clone was recorded a few times. As yet, its antigen is unknown. Germline loops: CDR1 SGHRS, CDR2 YFSETQ. The ends were cut back, 0 bases at V and 5 bases at J, with 10 bases in the middle. The CDR3 sequence is 14 residues long. The receptor comes from a human donor with glioblastoma. The J gene is TRBJ2-3, the V gene TRBV5-1; maybe TRBD1 (5 bases). The sample consisted of blood, taken before dendritic cell vaccination. CDR3 sequence (DNA): TGCGCCAGCAGCTTGGAGGGGTTTGAAGATACGCAGTATTTT. Amino acid sequence: CASSLEGFEDTQYF.